Reported below is one TCR beta chain. What antigen it recognizes has not been identified. No qualities accompany the bases; no much larger clone lies one base away. The library was obtained by 5' RACE. The reads were generated on an Illumina HiSeq 2500. A second PCR of about 7 to 12 cycles was performed with a sample-barcoded 5' primer and a J-beta primer mix. A template-switch 5' adaptor carrying 12 random nucleotides introduced a unique molecular identifier onto each TCR beta cDNA molecule. Each sample yielded at least 3 million CDR3-containing paired-end reads. The Mint cDNA synthesis kit, primed by a TRBC-specific oligonucleotide, was used to synthesize first-strand cDNA from all RNA. Following uracil-DNA glycosylase treatment, all cDNA underwent a first 18-cycle PCR with the universal primers M1SS and BC2_uni_R. Concerning the study's data processing: For normalization, 1 million high-quality reads were randomly selected from each sample, with every read carrying a distinct molecular identifier. Reads with shared molecular identifiers were discarded instead of being binned into consensus sequences. CDR3 identification, clonotype clustering and error correction used MiTCR with a Q25 quality threshold and the strictest error-elimination algorithm. A nonparametric unseen species model with Euler transformation was used to estimate a lower bound on total TCR beta diversity. In-frame beta chains were kept once TCRdb had trimmed the public reads at Q25 with fastp and called clones with MiXCR. Rows with a matching CDR3 protein are joined into one entry that keeps the most common DNA and genes. The V and J calls were determined by TCRdb, not by the authors. The sample table shows under 2,000,000 distinct CDR3 sequences, and about 50% are seen once. Clones ranked in the top ten supply about 2.1% of the sample.

These data are taken from a study of blood T cells in healthy people across ages (dated by TCRdb to between 2015 and 2017). With respect to the entire study: In model experiments, template switching captured roughly one uniquely barcoded TCR beta cDNA molecule for every two T cells. The study measured age-related changes in TCR beta repertoire diversity using deep sequencing normalized with unique cDNA molecular identifiers. The donors were divided into four age groups: young (average roughly 15 years), middle-aged (almost 40), aged (under 70) and long-lived (roughly 88). To avoid experimental bias, donors of different ages were randomly spread across the sequencing lanes. For two donors (one aged 18 to 29 and one aged 80 or older), the study analyzed two additional independent replicas of 1 million unique cDNA reads from the same blood draw.

The roughly 38 donors, aged about 6 to 100 years, were systemically healthy Caucasian individuals from Russia. Roughly 10 milliliters of peripheral blood were drawn from each donor into EDTA-treated Vacutainer tubes. PBMCs were isolated by Ficoll-Paque density-gradient centrifugation, with at least 6 million obtained per sample. Total RNA, at least 6 micrograms per sample, was extracted from PBMCs with Trizol reagent. The percentages of naive CD45RAhigh/CD27high T cells were determined by flow cytometry on a PBMC aliquot from every donor. The paper's findings and limits, for the study overall: The percentage of naive T cells measured by flow cytometry correlated strongly with observed TCR beta diversity. Observed TCR beta diversity per million T cells fell roughly linearly with age, and a significant reduction was already apparent by age around 39. Bulk unsorted PBMC profiling prevented conclusive comparison of naive and antigen-experienced compartments. Because the CMV infection status of the donors was unknown, age-related changes in expanded clonotypes may potentially have been confounded. Estimates of total diversity based on one million sequenced T cells were regarded as lower bounds and as underestimates. Compared with the aged group, the long-lived group had more naive CD4+ T cells, fewer expanded clones and increased TCR diversity, a pattern suggesting age selection.

The CDR1 and CDR2 encoded by the germline V gene are MNHEY and SVGAGI. At the junction V is shortened by 0 bases and J by 5 bases, with 7 bases in between. From the cysteine up to the phenylalanine, the CDR3 has a length of 14 residues. The read is trimmed to its CDR3 DNA, 42 bases read in frame from base 1. The sequence is built from TRBV6-5 and TRBJ1-4, with a weak D call of TRBD1 (6 bases match). Material for sequencing was blood. This clonotype originated in a woman in her forties in good health. The encoded CDR3 is CASSYSQGNEKLFF. The sequenced DNA is TGTGCCAGCAGTTACTCTCAGGGGAATGAAAAACTGTTTTTT.